These 12 T cell receptor beta chains share one sample of origin, sequenced in a study of blood T cell repertoires in COVID-19. The method was immunoSEQ multiplex PCR; TCRdb's version includes in-frame clones alone and lacks a portion of them. In the table there are 200,000 or so clones, 80% of which are singletons. Sequenced sample: PBMCs or T cells enriched from blood (not recorded which). These receptors originate from a woman aged 40 to 55 with acute COVID-19.

The chain employs TRBV12-3 or TRBV12-4 and TRBJ2-3, with D hard to call. This CDR3 contains 13 residues. V lost 7 bases and J lost 4, with 12 bases in between. The CDR3 protein is CASTPRPADTQYF. CDR3 DNA: TGTGCCAGCACTCCTCGCCCGGCAGATACGCAGTATTTT.

The chain carries TRBV5-1 and TRBJ1-2; 11 positions match TRBD1. The CDR3 covers 15 residues. The germline gives CDR1 SGHRS, CDR2 YFSETQ. V shed 6 bases and J 4 bases; nucleotides not matched to a gene: 8. This chain's CDR3 is CASTERTGGAYGYTF. Here the CDR3 DNA reads TGCGCCAGCACCGAAAGGACAGGGGGCGCCTATGGCTACACCTTC.

This chain joins TRBV29-1 and TRBJ2-1, with 7 positions matching TRBD1. The CDR3 runs 15 residues. Germline V gene data show CDR1 as SQVTM and CDR2 as ANQGSEA. Trimming at V came to 0 bases and at J to 8 bases, leaving 10 bases not matched to a gene. CDR3 nucleotide sequence: TGCAGCGTTGAAGACGGAAGGGGGCATGGGTATGAGCAGTTCTTC. It specifies CSVEDGRGHGYEQFF.

Comment on this clone: A much larger clone differs from this one at a single base, so this may be a read error. The same CDR3 arises from other DNA sequences in this sample as well. The chain joins TRBV19 to TRBJ1-1, with D tentatively TRBD1 (6 bases). Trimming left V 1 base short and J 2 bases short, with 8 bases between. Looked up from germline, CDR1 is LNHDA and CDR2 is SQIVND (reference sequence). The CDR3 runs to 14 residues. The CDR3 is CASSIGTANTEAFF. The CDR3 nucleotides are TGTGCCAGTAGTATAGGGACAGCTAACACTGAAGCTTTCTTT. Together with reference TRBV19 and TRBJ1-1, the CDR3 gives the full variable domain: DGGITQSPKYLFRKEGQNVTLSCEQNLNHDAMYWYRQDPGQGLRLIYYSQIVNDFQKGDIAEGYSVSREKKESFPLTVTSAQKNPTAFYLCASSIGTANTEAFFGQGTRLTVV.

This chain links TRBV18 with TRBJ1-5; TRBD1 might be the D (5 bases). The V gene lost 6 bases and the J gene lost 3 bases, with 9 bases spanning the gap. Germline V gene data show CDR1 as KGHSH and CDR2 as LQKENI. The CDR3 length is 13 residues. The CDR3 DNA reads as TGTGCCAGCTCGCGGGACTACAATCAGCCCCAGCATTTT. It codes for CASSRDYNQPQHF.

V and J are TRBV19 and TRBJ1-2, with TRBD1 matching 8 bases. With 7 bases clipped from V and 2 bases from J, the junction kept 6 bases outside the gene matches. Germline assignment: CDR1 LNHDA and CDR2 SQIVND (reference sequence). The CDR3 spans 14 residues. The CDR3 reads CASTAGQANYGYTF. CDR3 coding DNA: TGTGCCAGTACCGCGGGACAGGCGAACTATGGCTACACCTTC.

The J gene is TRBJ1-5, the V gene TRBV19; 9 bases map to TRBD1. V shed 5 bases, J shed 6 bases, and the junction held 8 bases outside the gene matches. The CDR3 runs to 15 residues. Germline CDR1 and CDR2: LNHDA and SQIVND (reference sequence). The CDR3 coding sequence is TGTGCCAGTAGTGCGGGACAGGGAGTCTCTCAGCCCCAGCATTTT. Translation: CASSAGQGVSQPQHF.

The chain recombines TRBV4-2 with TRBJ2-5, with 13 bases identical to TRBD2. Per germline, CDR1 LGHNA and CDR2 YNFKEQ. CDR3 length: 17 residues. The ends lost 0 bases at V and 4 bases at J; junction bases unmatched: 5. Here the CDR3 DNA reads TGTGCCAGCAGCCAAGAATCGAGACTAGCGGGAGGAGAGACCCAGTACTTC. Protein product: CASSQESRLAGGETQYF.

J is TRBJ2-7 and V is TRBV19; 9 bases are a match to TRBD1. This CDR3 has 15 residues. Per the germline V gene, CDR1 is LNHDA and CDR2 is SQIVND (reference sequence). V shed 5 bases, J shed 5 bases, and the junction held 10 bases outside the gene matches. The DNA for the CDR3 is TGTGCCAGTAGTCCCGTTAGGACAGGGGTCGACGAGCAGTACTTC. It is translated as CASSPVRTGVDEQYF.

This clone has just one count. In nucleotides, the CDR3 is TGTGCCAGCACGAGTTGGGCTAGCGGGGGGTTCGGCACAGATACGCAGTATTTT. Amino acids: CASTSWASGGFGTDTQYF. The chain is built from TRBV18 and TRBJ2-3, with 11 nucleotides matching TRBD2. CDR1 and CDR2 from the germline V gene are KGHSH and LQKENI. Trimming removed 8 bases from V and 1 base from J; junction bases left unmatched: 14. The CDR3 extends over 18 amino acids.

The rearrangement joins TRBV7-3 to TRBJ2-6; TRBD1 agrees at 9 bases. Germline V lookup: CDR1 SGHTA, CDR2 FQGTGA. The CDR3 length is 18 residues. V trimming: 2 bases; J trimming: 2 bases; junction bases outside the gene matches: 7. The CDR3 loop is CASSLPGTGFTGANVLTF. The CDR3 DNA follows: TGTGCCAGCAGCTTACCAGGGACAGGGTTTACTGGGGCCAACGTCCTGACTTTC.

This clone was found once. The gene calls are TRBV3-1 (or the pseudogene TRBV3-2) and TRBJ2-7; 9 positions match TRBD1. CDR1 LGHDT and CDR2 YNNKEL come from the germline V gene (reference sequence). After removal of 4 bases from V and 2 bases from J, the junction contained 3 bases not matched to a gene. The CDR3 is 14 residues long. The CDR3 nucleotides read TGTGCCAGCAGCCCTCGACAGGGGGCCTACGAGCAGTACTTC. It encodes CASSPRQGAYEQYF.